This T cell receptor beta chain originates from a study of T cell repertoires in cytomegalovirus infection. Study-wide context: Based on public TCR beta signatures, there were indications of CMV infection and of a matching HLA type.

TCRdb reprocessed the reads with MiXCR, giving one entry per CDR3 protein. The sample records about 230,000 distinct CDR3 sequences, roughly 20% being singletons. Overall study findings and caveats: Identification of carriers of CMV plus the relevant HLA was achieved through cumulative public TCR beta family frequency. Clonotypes of TCR beta that were HLA-C-restricted and CMV-specific dominated the ex vivo response.

Concerning this clonotype: Its specificity is not known.

The receptor comes from a human donor in good health (CMV status not recorded). Some clones in this sample may be carry-over from other donors' samples. Sequencing was carried out using CD8+ T cells from PBMCs.

The CDR3 bases are TGTGCCAGCAGAGATACTAAGAGCTCCTTGGAAGAGTACTTC. Its translation: CASRDTKSSLEEYF. The rearrangement links TRBV28 to TRBJ2-7; unclear D gene. V was shortened by 6 bases and J by 11 bases, with 23 bases between the two germline ends. This CDR3 is built from 14 residues. Germline values: CDR1 MDHEN, CDR2 SYDVKM.